This TCR beta chain appears in the sequencing data of a study of blood T cell repertoires in COVID-19. Across the whole study: Collection of acute and convalescent COVID-19 samples took place in the United States, Italy and Spain. The analysed material was cDNA or gDNA that came from T cells, B-cell-depleted T cells, or PBMCs.

This clone was seen at least ten times. Looked up from germline, CDR1 is LNHDA and CDR2 is SQIVND (reference sequence). J gave up 7 bases and V 8 bases, and 11 bases lay outside the gene matches. This CDR3 contains 15 residues. The data were produced by immunoSEQ multiplex PCR, yet TCRdb's version contains in-frame clones alone and is incomplete. The table includes 270,000 or so clones, about 88% detected once. Sequenced: peripheral blood. This TCR derives from a woman in her forties who had recovered from COVID-19. The J gene is TRBJ1-4, the V gene TRBV19, with 9 bases identical to TRBD1. For the CDR3, the DNA is TGTGCCAGTCGATCCATGACAGGGGGATCTGAAAAACTGTTTTTT. Translation gives CASRSMTGGSEKLFF.